The 27 T cell receptor beta chains presented below share a single source sample, sequenced in a study of T cells in Graves' hyperthyroidism and ophthalmopathy. Amplification of TCR beta CDR3 regions was performed using RNA transcripts as template. The HTBI primer set drove a first-round RT-PCR of the TCR CDR3. TCRdb called the multiplex PCR reads again in MiXCR, with one record for every CDR3 protein. This repertoire shows fewer than 750,000 distinct CDR3 sequences, roughly 14% found once; its top ten account for around 4.5%. The sample taken for sequencing was blood. The receptors shown here come from a woman aged 40 to 49 with Graves' ophthalmopathy.

This clonotype was detected many times. The chain recombines TRBV12-3 or TRBV12-4 with TRBJ1-6; possibly TRBD1 for D (5 bases). The CDR3 has 15 amino acids. Between the trimmed V and J ends, which lost 7 bases and 7 bases, there was a span of 17 bases. CDR3 sequence (DNA): TGTGCCAGCACCCTTAGTGACAGTAGGAATTCACCCCTCCACTTT. Its protein product is CASTLSDSRNSPLHF.

This clonotype was counted ten times or more. This chain uses TRBV28 with TRBJ1-2; TRBD1 agrees at 7 bases. J lost 5 bases, V lost 3 bases, and 12 bases had no gene match. The CDR3 spans 16 residues. Germline loops: CDR1 MDHEN, CDR2 SYDVKM. CDR3 amino acids: CASSLPSTGRGYGYTF. The CDR3 DNA reads as TGTGCCAGCAGTTTGCCGTCGACAGGGAGAGGGTATGGCTACACCTTC.

This clonotype was counted at least ten times. This chain links TRBV6-1 with TRBJ1-1; tentative D call: TRBD1 (5 bases). Between the trimmed V and J ends, which lost 8 bases and 3 bases, there was a span of 19 bases. Germline lookup yields CDR1 MNHNS and CDR2 SASEGT. This CDR3 contains 15 residues. The CDR3 DNA sequence: TGTGCCAGCGGTCTTTCTCCAGGGTCGCACACTGAAGCTTTCTTT. The encoded protein is CASGLSPGSHTEAFF.

This chain uses TRBV29-1 with TRBJ1-1; D is undetermined. CDR1 is SQVTM, CDR2 ANQGSEA, per germline. The CDR3 runs 12 residues. V was shortened by 4 bases and J by 1 base, with 7 bases between the two germline ends. CDR3 region: CSVGNGNTEAFF. In DNA form, the CDR3 reads TGCAGCGTTGGGAATGGGAACACTGAAGCTTTCTTT.

A remark on this clonotype: This may come from a read error, since a much larger clone is one base off. This chain joins TRBV6-2 or TRBV6-3 and TRBJ2-5; 10 bases are a match to TRBD2. Per germline, CDR1 MNHEY and CDR2 SVGEGT. This CDR3 has 15 amino acids. Trimming cost V 6 bases and J 4 bases; bases outside gene matches: 8. Written as DNA, the CDR3 is TGTGCCAGCAGCGCAATAGCGGGAGGATCAGAGACCCAGTACTTC. Its translation is CASSAIAGGSETQYF.

V usage is TRBV4-2 and J usage is TRBJ2-7; TRBD1 matches 9 bases. The CDR3 is made up of 16 amino acids. The germline V gene encodes CDR1 LGHNA and CDR2 YNFKEQ. V dropped 1 base and J dropped 3; count of bases not matched to a gene: 7. This CDR3 is CASSQGGQGSIYEQYF. For the CDR3, the DNA is TGTGCCAGCAGCCAAGGGGGACAGGGTTCTATCTACGAGCAGTACTTC.

This clonotype came up many times. The chain recombines TRBV28 with TRBJ1-2; 10 positions match TRBD1. The CDR3 consists of 14 residues. V was clipped by 11 bases and J by 6 bases; unmatched bases: 12. Per germline, CDR1 MDHEN and CDR2 SYDVKM. The CDR3 sequence is CAADWDRGRNGYTF. CDR3 coding DNA: TGTGCCGCAGACTGGGACAGGGGAAGAAATGGCTACACCTTC.

In its sample, this clonotype was seen a few times. The V gene is TRBV30, the J gene TRBJ2-5, with 9 bases lining up with TRBD1. Germline CDR1 GTSNPN, CDR2 SVGIG (reference sequence). J lost 2 bases, V lost 0 bases, and 7 bases had no gene match. CDR3 size: 16 residues. In DNA form, the CDR3 reads TGTGCCTGGAGTGTACCCACAGGGGGCTGGCAAGAGACCCAGTACTTC. Translating gives CAWSVPTGGWQETQYF. The complete variable domain, with remaining parts taken from reference TRBV30 and TRBJ2-5, reads SQTIHQWPATLVQPVGSPLSLECTVEGTSNPNLYWYRQAAGRGLQLLFYSVGIGQISSEVPQNLSASRPQDRQFILSSKKLLLSDSGFYLCAWSVPTGGWQETQYFGPGTRLLVL.

Many counts were recorded for this clonotype. This sequence joins TRBV19 and TRBJ1-2; 8 positions agree with TRBD1. V lost 3 bases, J lost 4 bases, and 4 bases stayed unmatched. CDR1 and CDR2 (germline): LNHDA, SQIVND (reference sequence). This CDR3 is 14 amino acids long. CDR3 amino acids: CASSIDRGGYGYTF. CDR3 DNA sequence: TGTGCCAGTAGTATCGACAGGGGCGGCTATGGCTACACCTTC. Full variable domain (rest looked up from reference TRBV19 and TRBJ1-2): DGGITQSPKYLFRKEGQNVTLSCEQNLNHDAMYWYRQDPGQGLRLIYYSQIVNDFQKGDIAEGYSVSREKKESFPLTVTSAQKNPTAFYLCASSIDRGGYGYTFGSGTRLTVV.

Ten or more counts support this clonotype. J is TRBJ1-1 and V is TRBV6-1; D possibly corresponds to TRBD1 (6 bases). Trimming took off 4 bases at V and 0 bases at J, with 12 bases between the two ends. Germline CDR1 reads MNHNS; CDR2 reads SASEGT. This CDR3 has 15 residues. The CDR3, as DNA: TGTGCCAGCAGTGCCGAGACAGGACTGAACACTGAAGCTTTCTTT. This encodes CASSAETGLNTEAFF.

In its sample, this clonotype was seen many times. The V and J genes are TRBV28 and TRBJ1-1; D is undetermined. This CDR3 comprises 16 residues. Trimming pared 2 bases from V and 8 bases from J, leaving 21 bases between. Germline CDR1 MDHEN, CDR2 SYDVKM. CDR3 DNA: TGTGCCAGCAGTTTAAGGTTTGAACTCCCCACGGCCGAAGCTTTCTTT. It yields the protein CASSLRFELPTAEAFF.

The chain carries TRBV5-1 and TRBJ2-7, with 9 bases lining up with TRBD2. The CDR3 runs to 16 residues. Germline V gene data show CDR1 as SGHRS and CDR2 as YFSETQ. The V and J ends lost 1 base and 3 bases, in that order; junction bases with no gene match: 8. CDR3 coding DNA: TGCGCCAGCAGCTTGTCCAAGCGGGAGGACTTCTACGAGCAGTACTTC. This encodes CASSLSKREDFYEQYF.

This clonotype turned up a few times. The J gene is TRBJ2-1, the V gene TRBV20-1; 8 nucleotides line up with TRBD2. Germline-derived CDR1 and CDR2 are DFQATT and SNEGSKA (reference sequence). The CDR3 consists of 18 residues. Trimming took 3 bases from V and 0 from J; bases not matched to a gene: 13. The CDR3 region has the DNA TGCAGTGCTAGGGAGGCACTAGCGGCCTTGGGCTCCTACAATGAGCAGTTCTTC. This encodes CSAREALAALGSYNEQFF.

Here the CDR3 DNA reads TGTGCCAGCAGCTTCGGACTAGCGGGGACGGATACGCAGTATTTT. Encoded protein: CASSFGLAGTDTQYF. This sequence joins TRBV11-2 and TRBJ2-3; 12 bases map to TRBD2. The trim removed 3 bases at V and 6 bases at J, leaving 4 bases unmatched. Per the germline V gene, CDR1 is SGHAT and CDR2 is FQNNGV. The CDR3 spans 15 residues.

The J gene is TRBJ1-6, the V gene TRBV6-1; 7 nucleotides line up with TRBD1. Losses at the gene ends were 5 bases for V and 4 bases for J; bases not matched to a gene: 2. CDR1 MNHNS and CDR2 SASEGT come from the germline V gene. This CDR3 region has 14 residues. Here the CDR3 DNA reads TGTGCCAGCAGTCGGGACAGTTATAATTCACCCCTCCACTTT. Its protein product is CASSRDSYNSPLHF.

This clonotype occurred many times. The V call is TRBV2, the J call TRBJ1-2; a possible D gene is TRBD1 (6 bases). Between the trimmed V and J ends, which lost 6 bases and 4 bases, there was a span of 12 bases. The CDR3 has 13 residues. Germline CDR1 SNHLY, CDR2 FYNNEI. The CDR3 nucleotides are TGTGCCAGCAGGGATTCAGGGGTCTATGGCTACACCTTC. It encodes CASRDSGVYGYTF.

This chain joins TRBV4-3 and TRBJ2-7; D might be TRBD2 (5 bases). Trimming cost V 3 bases and J 7 bases, with 16 bases left between them. Per the germline V gene, CDR1 is LGHNA and CDR2 is YSLEER. CDR3 length equals 14 residues. CDR3 nucleotide sequence: TGCGCCAGCAGCCAGGAACTGGAGCGGCAAGAGCAGTACTTC. Translated: CASSQELERQEQYF.

This clonotype was counted many times. The V call is TRBV7-2, the J call TRBJ1-1; D is undetermined. The CDR3 length is 13 residues. CDR1 is SGHTA and CDR2 is FQGNSA in the germline V gene. The ends were cut back, 5 bases at V and 1 base at J, with 8 bases in the middle. CDR3 bases: TGTGCCAGCAGCACGGACGGGAACACTGAAGCTTTCTTT. Translated: CASSTDGNTEAFF.

This clonotype was detected ten times or more. This rearrangement joins TRBV15 to TRBJ2-2, with D unclear. The V gene's germline CDR1 is LNHNV and CDR2 YYDKDF (reference sequence). V lost 5 bases and J 5 bases, leaving 15 bases between the germline ends. This CDR3 is 15 amino acids long. CDR3 bases: TGTGCCACCAGCGGCGGTATGGGCACTACCGGGGAGCTGTTTTTT. This gives the protein CATSGGMGTTGELFF.

This clonotype was recorded at least ten times. The chain links TRBV7-8 to TRBJ1-5; D is undetermined. This CDR3 is 16 amino acids long. Trimming removed 7 bases from V and 0 bases from J, with 16 bases in between. CDR1 and CDR2 from the germline V gene are SGHVS and FQNEAQ. The CDR3 sequence: CASTLELGHSNQPQHF. In nucleotides, the CDR3 is TGTGCCAGCACCCTAGAGCTGGGCCATAGCAATCAGCCCCAGCATTTT.

This clonotype was counted ten times or more. The chain has TRBV20-1 and TRBJ1-2; D remains unclear. Germline lookup yields CDR1 DFQATT and CDR2 SNEGSKA (reference sequence). There are 11 residues in the CDR3. Trimming shortened V by 1 base and J by 4 bases, and 4 bases separated the two germline ends. CDR3 region: CSARGGYGYTF. CDR3 nucleotide sequence: TGCAGTGCTAGAGGGGGCTATGGCTACACCTTC.

This clonotype occurred many times. The chain uses TRBV6-2 or TRBV6-3 and TRBJ1-5; the match to TRBD1 covers 7 bases. J lost 6 bases, V lost 7 bases, and 6 bases had no gene match. Germline V gene sequence: CDR1 MNHEY, CDR2 SVGEGT. The CDR3 is 13 residues long. The CDR3 DNA follows: TGTGCCAGCACTAAACAGGGGCGTCAGCCCCAGCATTTT. This codes for CASTKQGRQPQHF.

This clonotype came up many times. The chain recombines TRBV28 with TRBJ2-7; D remains ambiguous. Germline V lookup: CDR1 MDHEN, CDR2 SYDVKM. CDR3 length equals 14 residues. The V end lost 3 bases, the J end lost 6 bases, and 15 bases lay between the germline ends. CDR3 nucleotide sequence: TGTGCCAGCAGTTTTCGGCGGTGGCCCGTCGAGCAGTACTTC. Translated, it gives CASSFRRWPVEQYF.

The V and J genes are TRBV5-1 and TRBJ2-7, with TRBD1 matching 7 bases. V lost 6 bases, J lost 4 bases, and 10 bases stayed unmatched. The germline gives CDR1 SGHRS, CDR2 YFSETQ. The CDR3 contains 14 residues. The CDR3 spells CASTPDRSPYEQYF. DNA of the CDR3: TGCGCCAGCACCCCGGACAGGTCGCCGTACGAGCAGTACTTC.

This clonotype has at least ten counts. The chain has TRBV12-3 or TRBV12-4 and TRBJ2-6, with D unclear. Trimming took off 6 bases at V and 1 base at J, with 7 bases between the two ends. This CDR3 is built from 14 residues. Here the CDR3 DNA reads TGTGCCAGCAGAACTGGGTCTGGGGCCAACGTCCTGACTTTC. It encodes CASRTGSGANVLTF.

Regarding this clonotype: A much larger clone lies a single base off, so this may be a read error. The chain carries TRBV18 and TRBJ1-5; 8 nucleotides line up with TRBD1. The germline V gene has CDR1 KGHSH and CDR2 LQKENI. The CDR3 covers 15 residues. With 6 bases clipped from V and 3 bases from J, the junction kept 7 bases outside the gene matches. CDR3 sequence: CASSRNRGYNQPQHF. The DNA for the CDR3 is TGTGCCAGCTCGCGAAACAGGGGGTACAATCAGCCCCAGCATTTT.

This clonotype was recorded at least ten times. The gene calls are TRBV7-8 and TRBJ2-5; D gene uncertain. Germline V gene lookup returns CDR1 SGHVS and CDR2 FQNEAQ. Trimming removed 3 bases from V and 5 bases from J, with 13 bases in between. The CDR3 covers 14 residues. CDR3 residues: CASSFNQYRETQYF. The CDR3 nucleotides read TGTGCCAGCAGCTTTAATCAGTATCGGGAGACCCAGTACTTC.